This TCR beta chain was documented in a study of radiotherapy plus CTLA-4 blockade in lung cancer. As for the study in general: Objective responses were recorded in around 18% of patients, with disease control recorded in 25% to 40%.

Only a few counts were recorded for this clone. TCRdb's copy holds only in-frame clones and misses some; the assay was immunoSEQ multiplex PCR. The data show around 30,000 clones, roughly 71% seen once. This CDR3 comprises 19 residues. V lost 3 bases to trimming and J lost 1 base; unmatched junction nucleotides: 13. CDR1 is SGHDN, CDR2 FVKESK, per germline. This chain links TRBV14 with TRBJ2-3; 10 positions agree with TRBD2. The origin of this receptor is a human donor with non-small cell lung cancer who had stable disease on radiotherapy plus ipilimumab. The sequencing here drew on peripheral blood, taken from a patient treated with radiotherapy plus ipilimumab. Here the CDR3 reads CASSHSLAGGPLGTDTQYF. CDR3 in DNA: TGTGCCAGCAGCCATAGCTTAGCGGGAGGCCCCCTGGGCACAGATACGCAGTATTTT. The entire variable domain, with the rest obtained from reference TRBV14 and TRBJ2-3, is as follows: EAGVTQFPSHSVIEKGQTVTLRCDPISGHDNLYWYRRVMGKEIKFLLHFVKESKQDESGMPNNRFLAERTGGTYSTLKVQPAELEDSGVYFCASSHSLAGGPLGTDTQYFGPGTRLTVL.